This TCR beta chain was recovered during a study of Graves' ophthalmopathy and Graves' hyperthyroidism. Ten or more counts support this clonotype. No antigen is known for it. Excluded: other autoimmune disease, uncontrolled infection, pregnancy or lactation. 10 ml of fresh blood yielded the PBMCs by density gradient. For repertoire sequencing, the TCR beta CDR3 regions were amplified from RNA transcripts. An initial RT-PCR round employing HTBI primers preceded a second-round multiplex PCR. TCRdb re-analysed the multiplex PCR reads in MiXCR, keeping a single row per CDR3 protein. Here the sample spans about half a million distinct CDR3 sequences, approximately 15% being singletons. Study outcomes and limitations: Blood also contained most of the expanded thyroid clonotypes above 0.001 frequency. Sensitivity of roughly 88% and specificity of about 81% were achieved when a 13-signature model separated ophthalmopathy from stable hyperthyroidism.

Trimming took 5 bases from V and 2 from J, leaving 15 bases between them. CDR1 is DFQATT, CDR2 SNEGSKA, per germline (reference sequence). The CDR3 has 14 residues. The chain recombines TRBV20-1 with TRBJ1-2; the D is unclear. Sequences were obtained from blood. The clonotype originates from a woman aged 25 to 45 with Graves' ophthalmopathy. The CDR3 loop is CSASPGPRNYGYTF. In nucleotides, the CDR3 is TGCAGTGCTTCCCCGGGTCCAAGAAACTATGGCTACACCTTC.